This is a list of T cell receptor beta chains from one sample in a study of CD4+ T cells in melanoma. This table comes from immunoSEQ multiplex PCR, and its TCRdb copy is limited to in-frame clones, with some not included. Here the sample spans about 140,000 clones, approximately 91% being singletons. These receptors came from a human donor with melanoma. Each CDR3 is given with its conserved first and last residue. Each record gives: J gene, V gene, CDR3 protein.

>TRBJ2-5|TRBV29-1
CSGGQGNRETQYF
>TRBJ1-2|TRBV29-1
CSVVWTNYGYTF
>TRBJ2-5|TRBV5-1
CASSPSGGAGETQYF
>TRBJ2-3|TRBV5-1
CASSLGSGGTSDTQYF
>TRBJ1-2|TRBV19
CASRRTGGNYGYTF
>TRBJ2-7|TRBV4-1
CASSQEHGGETYEQYF
>TRBJ1-1|TRBV20-1
CSASTVTEAFF
>TRBJ2-1|TRBV7-7
CASSSGGSYNEQFF
>TRBJ1-3|TRBV2
CASSPRGGDTIYF
>TRBJ1-4|TRBV4-2
CASSQNTGTGGSEKLFF
>TRBJ2-7|TRBV28
CASSINNYEQYF
>TRBJ2-7|TRBV5-6
CASSLSGTGSGRARYEQYF
>TRBJ1-5|TRBV29-1
CSVALGVGGNQPQHF
>TRBJ2-1|TRBV7-2
CASSLRPRQNNEQFF
>TRBJ2-7|TRBV7-9
CASSRTGVYEQYF
>TRBJ2-6|TRBV27
CASRTIKTGGAAGANVLTF
>TRBJ1-1|TRBV6-5
CASRGDSYTEAFF
>TRBJ1-6|TRBV7-9
CASSFPKSSYNSPLHF
>TRBJ1-6|TRBV7-9
CASSLGSPLHF
>TRBJ2-7|TRBV30
CAWSGGREYEQYF
>TRBJ2-1|TRBV11-2
CASSFAGGVYNEQFF
>TRBJ2-7|TRBV10-1
CASSPTRGREQYF
>TRBJ2-5|TRBV6-6
CASSYRAGGPGETQYF
>TRBJ1-2|TRBV2
CASRYGGSFDGYTF
>TRBJ1-5|TRBV6-1
CASSRDRAGNQPQHF
>TRBJ2-7|TRBV30
CAWSKTRIGLAQYF
>TRBJ2-7|TRBV5-4
CASSSGRVRTPNEQYF
>TRBJ2-3|TRBV5-1
CASSLDGGSTDTQYF
>TRBJ1-2|TRBV19
CASTGETDNYGYTF
>TRBJ2-2|TRBV18
CASSQRGLNTGELFF
>TRBJ1-4|TRBV27
CASSFKGREKLFF
>TRBJ1-1|TRBV18
CASSPPSVGLALNTEAFF
>TRBJ2-7|TRBV21-1
CASSKVRAYHLSYEQYF
>TRBJ2-7|TRBV12-2
CASRLPRPLYEQYF
>TRBJ2-7|TRBV6-6
CASSSTGPSYEQYF
>TRBJ2-7|TRBV11-2
CASSPAGQAPYEQYF
>TRBJ1-2|TRBV2
CASSENLSRYGYTF
>TRBJ1-6|TRBV2
CASSDQGALSPLHF
>TRBJ2-7|TRBV11-2
CASSLLFEGEQYF
>TRBJ2-2|TRBV5-1
CASSFTRGGDTGELFF
>TRBJ1-1|TRBV7-8
CASSRTGRGTEAFF